Described below is a single TCR beta chain sequence and its context. Under the authors' procedure: Reference gene primer amplification gave nucleated cell count estimates. Some clones are missing from TCRdb's copy, which holds only in-frame ones; the method was immunoSEQ multiplex PCR. The V and J calls and clone size are taken from that table; D and trimming were inferred from the DNA. The sample has more than 150,000 clones; around 86% are singletons. These data come from a study of blood T cell repertoires in COVID-19. Study details: From the United States, Italy and Spain came samples of acute and convalescent COVID-19. Nucleic acid was either cDNA or gDNA, and it came from T cells, B-cell-depleted T cells, or PBMCs.

The sequence came from a man between 35 and 55 years old with acute or convalescent COVID-19. The sequencing sample was made of peripheral blood.

CDR3 in amino acids: CASSEGGDNYGYTF. The CDR3 nucleotides read TGTGCCAGCAGTGAGGGGGGGGATAACTATGGCTACACCTTC. J is TRBJ1-2 and V is TRBV25-1, with a tentative D call TRBD1 (5 bases). This CDR3 has 14 residues. V was pared by 3 bases and J by 1 base, with 9 bases between. Looked up from germline, CDR1 is MGHDK and CDR2 is SYGVNS.